Presented here are 16 T cell receptor beta chains from one specimen sequenced in a study of regulatory T cells in long-lasting Graves disease. CDR3-region Arm-PCR and iRepertoire HTBI primers produced the TCR beta libraries. Via MiXCR, TCRdb re-called the multiplex PCR reads, giving one row per CDR3 protein. The table has some 330,000 distinct CDR3 sequences, approximately 12% seen once. The time point denotes: newly diagnosed GD, antithyroid drugs for less than 3 months. From RNA extracted from PBMCs, the TCR library was made. These data also formed part of another study, on T cells in Graves' hyperthyroidism and ophthalmopathy.

The source material was peripheral blood mononuclear cells (PBMCs), sampled at new diagnosis, from a patient treated with antithyroid drugs. The source is a woman younger than 35 with Graves disease.

This clonotype showed up just a few times. The chain joins TRBV29-1 to TRBJ2-3, with TRBD2 identical over 11 bases. V lost 5 bases, J lost 2 bases, and 9 bases stayed unmatched. The germline V gene has CDR1 SQVTM and CDR2 ANQGSEA. The CDR3 runs 16 residues. As DNA, the CDR3 is TGCAGCGTTCAAGGGACTAGCGGAGGCGACACAGATACGCAGTATTTT. Residues: CSVQGTSGGDTDTQYF.

Many counts were recorded for this clonotype. This chain joins TRBV20-1 and TRBJ1-4; 9 bases align to TRBD1. The CDR3 runs to 14 residues. V lost 6 bases to trimming and J lost 4 bases; unmatched junction nucleotides: 6. Germline V lookup: CDR1 DFQATT, CDR2 SNEGSKA (reference sequence). CDR3 sequence: CSAPDRGVNEKLFF. CDR3 DNA: TGCAGTGCCCCGGACAGGGGAGTTAATGAAAAACTGTTTTTT.

The sample holds a few counts of this clonotype. The rearrangement joins TRBV27 to TRBJ2-5; perhaps TRBD2 as D (6 bases). Deletions cut 6 bases from V and 3 bases from J, with 11 bases between. Germline V CDR1 and CDR2: MNHEY, SMNVEV (reference sequence). The CDR3 extends over 13 amino acids. The CDR3 loop is CASREGREETQYF. The CDR3 region has the DNA TGTGCCAGCAGGGAGGGAAGGGAAGAGACCCAGTACTTC.

This clonotype was observed many times. The chain joins TRBV7-8 to TRBJ2-3; 7 nucleotides line up with TRBD2. The CDR3 has 16 amino acids. In germline, CDR1 is SGHVS, CDR2 FQNEAQ. V lost 4 bases, J lost 1 base, and 8 bases stayed unmatched. The CDR3 sequence is CASSSSREGRTDTQYF. Here the CDR3 DNA reads TGTGCCAGCAGCTCCTCCAGGGAGGGTCGCACAGATACGCAGTATTTT.

This rearrangement joins TRBV7-9 to TRBJ1-4; D is unresolved. Germline V lookup: CDR1 SEHNR, CDR2 FQNEAQ (reference sequence). CDR3 length: 19 residues. The ends were cut back, 5 bases at V and 0 bases at J, with 22 bases in the middle. As DNA, the CDR3 is TGTGCCAGCAGCACAAGTCGGGGATTCTCTTTTCCAACTAATGAAAAACTGTTTTTT. Translating gives CASSTSRGFSFPTNEKLFF.

This clonotype occurred many times. V usage is TRBV12-3 or TRBV12-4 and J usage is TRBJ2-7, with TRBD2 matching over 11 bases. This CDR3 region has 18 residues. V was pared by 5 bases and J by 0 bases, with 12 bases of the junction left unmatched. The CDR3 here is CASSPYPKTSGNSYEQYF. CDR3 DNA sequence: TGTGCCAGCAGTCCTTACCCCAAGACTAGCGGGAACTCCTACGAGCAGTACTTC.

This clonotype showed up many times. V and J are TRBV11-2 and TRBJ1-3; D unresolved. The ends were cut back, 1 base at V and 0 bases at J, with 19 bases in the middle. Germline CDR1 is SGHAT and CDR2 is FQNNGV. CDR3 length: 19 amino acids. The CDR3 coding sequence is TGTGCCAGCAGCTTAGTTGGGATCCGCTCAACGCTCTCTGGAAACACCATATATTTT. It is translated as CASSLVGIRSTLSGNTIYF. The whole variable domain, remainder taken from reference TRBV11-2 and TRBJ1-3, is EAGVAQSPRYKIIEKRQSVAFWCNPISGHATLYWYQQILGQGPKLLIQFQNNGVVDDSQLPKDRFSAERLKGVDSTLKIQPAKLEDSAVYLCASSLVGIRSTLSGNTIYFGEGSWLTVV.

The chain combines TRBV27 with TRBJ1-3; tentative D call: TRBD1 (5 bases). Germline V CDR1 and CDR2: MNHEY, SMNVEV (reference sequence). This CDR3 is 11 amino acids long. The ends were cut back, 9 bases at V and 4 bases at J, with 7 bases in the middle. The CDR3 spells CASGHGNTIYF. CDR3 DNA: TGTGCCAGTGGACACGGAAACACCATATATTTT.

This clonotype was observed at least ten times. The V call is TRBV2, the J call TRBJ2-7, with 7 bases that match TRBD2. V lost 5 bases to trimming and J lost 1 base; unmatched junction nucleotides: 5. The CDR3 consists of 14 residues. Germline V CDR1 and CDR2: SNHLY, FYNNEI. The CDR3 loop is CASSWRGTSYEQYF. CDR3 nucleotides: TGTGCCAGCAGTTGGCGGGGGACGTCCTACGAGCAGTACTTC.

A note on this clonotype: A read error is possible here, since a much larger clone lies one base away. V and J are TRBV28 and TRBJ2-1; D is perhaps TRBD1 (5 bases). V was clipped by 7 bases and J by 2 bases, with 21 bases between them. This CDR3 contains 17 residues. Germline V CDR1 and CDR2: MDHEN, SYDVKM. This CDR3 reads CASTELTQGIPYNEQFF. Written as DNA, the CDR3 is TGTGCCAGCACCGAACTGACCCAGGGTATCCCCTACAATGAGCAGTTCTTC. The whole variable domain, filled in from reference TRBV28 and TRBJ2-1, reads DVKVTQSSRYLVKRTGEKVFLECVQDMDHENMFWYRQDPGLGLRLIYFSYDVKMKEKGDIPEGYSVSREKKERFSLILESASTNQTSMYLCASTELTQGIPYNEQFFGPGTRLTVL.

This clonotype has only a few counts. The chain combines TRBV20-1 with TRBJ2-1, with TRBD2 matching 10 bases. This CDR3 is 16 amino acids long. The germline gives CDR1 DFQATT, CDR2 SNEGSKA (reference sequence). The V and J ends lost 3 bases and 5 bases, in that order; junction bases with no gene match: 10. The chain's CDR3 is CSARDPLAGDDNEQFF. CDR3 DNA sequence: TGCAGTGCTAGGGACCCCCTAGCGGGAGACGACAATGAGCAGTTCTTC.

A single count supports this clonotype. With a far larger clone one base away, a read error is the likely cause. The rearrangement joins TRBV5-5 to TRBJ2-1; unclear D gene. The CDR3 runs 12 residues. Trimming removed 2 bases from V and 11 bases from J, with 11 bases in between. From germline, CDR1 is SGHKS and CDR2 YYEKEE (reference sequence). CDR3 in amino acids: CASSLSWNKQFF. CDR3 DNA: TGTGCCAGCAGCTTATCCTGGAATAAGCAGTTCTTC.

With regard to this clonotype: This clone may be a read error of a much larger clone one base away. The rearrangement uses TRBV10-3 and TRBJ2-3, with 7 positions matching TRBD2. The V and J ends lost 11 bases and 0 bases, in that order; junction bases with no gene match: 8. Germline V lookup: CDR1 ENHRY, CDR2 SYGVKD. The CDR3 totals 14 residues. The CDR3 region has the DNA TGTGCCGTCTTGGGTAGCGGGAGCACAGATACGCAGTATTTT. Translated, it gives CAVLGSGSTDTQYF.

This clonotype was seen repeatedly, ten times or more. This sequence joins TRBV18 and TRBJ2-5; D not certain. This CDR3 contains 13 residues. Germline CDR1 reads KGHSH; CDR2 reads LQKENI. V was pared by 1 base and J by 0 bases, with 3 bases between. The CDR3 sequence is CASSPRHQETQYF. DNA of the CDR3: TGTGCCAGCTCACCACGTCACCAAGAGACCCAGTACTTC.

This clonotype was seen at least ten times. The chain recombines TRBV6-2 or TRBV6-3 with TRBJ1-1; TRBD1 matches at 7 bases. The germline CDR1 and CDR2 sequences are MNHEY and SVGEGT. The CDR3 totals 13 residues. V trimming: 5 bases; J trimming: 4 bases; junction bases outside the gene matches: 4. The CDR3 loop reads CASSKGQRTEAFF. CDR3 sequence (DNA): TGTGCCAGCAGTAAGGGACAGCGCACTGAAGCTTTCTTT.

This clonotype was detected only a few times. The rearrangement uses TRBV14 and TRBJ1-6; D is perhaps TRBD1 (5 bases). The CDR3 is 21 amino acids. Germline-derived CDR1 and CDR2 are SGHDN and FVKESK. The V and J ends lost 0 bases and 5 bases respectively, with 26 bases between them. Here the CDR3 DNA reads TGTGCCAGCAGCCAAGAGCTCAGGGTGGTTTCTTCGGCCAAGCATAATTCACCCCTCCACTTT. Translation gives CASSQELRVVSSAKHNSPLHF.